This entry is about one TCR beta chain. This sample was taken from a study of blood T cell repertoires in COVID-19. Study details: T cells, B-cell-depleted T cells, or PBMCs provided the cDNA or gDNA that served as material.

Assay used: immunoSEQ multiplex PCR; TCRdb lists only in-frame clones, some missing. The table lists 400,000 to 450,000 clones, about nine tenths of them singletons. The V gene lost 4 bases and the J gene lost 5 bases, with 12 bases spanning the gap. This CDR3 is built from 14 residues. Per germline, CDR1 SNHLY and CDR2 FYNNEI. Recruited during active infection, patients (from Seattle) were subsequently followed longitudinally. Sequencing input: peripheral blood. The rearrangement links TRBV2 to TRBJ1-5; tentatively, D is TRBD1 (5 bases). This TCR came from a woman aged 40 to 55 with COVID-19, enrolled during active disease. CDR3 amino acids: CASSVEDMYQPQHF. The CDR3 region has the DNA TGTGCCAGCAGTGTTGAGGACATGTATCAGCCCCAGCATTTT.